The 25 T cell receptor beta chains below were found in one sample sequenced in a study of blood T cell repertoires in COVID-19. Clones were sequenced by immunoSEQ multiplex PCR, and TCRdb holds only the in-frame ones, with some missing. The table records about 260,000 clones, around 84% of them present only once. The sample comprised peripheral blood. These receptors were taken from a man aged 55 to 70 with acute or convalescent COVID-19.

The chain couples TRBV19 to TRBJ2-3, with 7 bases fitting TRBD2. Looked up from germline, CDR1 is LNHDA and CDR2 is SQIVND (reference sequence). The CDR3 sequence is 17 residues long. Trimming took 4 bases from V and 3 from J; bases not matched to a gene: 13. DNA of the CDR3: TGTGCCAGTAGTAAGTTTCGGTCTAGCGGAAATACAGATACGCAGTATTTT. Its protein product is CASSKFRSSGNTDTQYF.

The rearrangement uses TRBV28 and TRBJ2-7; D might be TRBD1 (6 bases). Germline loops: CDR1 MDHEN, CDR2 SYDVKM. V lost 6 bases and J lost 5, with 14 bases in between. This CDR3 spans 13 amino acids. DNA of the CDR3: TGTGCCAGCAGGTCCCCTCAGGGGAACGAGCAGTACTTC. This translates into CASRSPQGNEQYF.

This chain links TRBV2 with TRBJ1-2, with 7 positions matching TRBD1. Per germline, CDR1 SNHLY and CDR2 FYNNEI. This CDR3 is 14 amino acids long. V gave up 4 bases and J gave up 2 bases; unmatched junction bases: 4. CDR3 residues: CASSGTGANYGYTF. CDR3 nucleotides: TGTGCCAGCAGTGGCACAGGGGCGAACTATGGCTACACCTTC.

This clone was seen a few times. This chain uses TRBV29-1 with TRBJ1-1; 7 nucleotides line up with TRBD1. CDR1 is SQVTM and CDR2 is ANQGSEA in the germline V gene. The CDR3 totals 13 residues. The V and J ends lost 8 bases and 1 base, in that order; junction bases with no gene match: 7. CDR3 in amino acids: CSLRTGANTEAFF. CDR3 nucleotides: TGCAGCCTCCGGACAGGCGCGAACACTGAAGCTTTCTTT.

The V and J genes are TRBV5-1 and TRBJ2-3; 11 bases fit TRBD2. This CDR3 is built from 16 residues. V was clipped by 0 bases and J by 6 bases; unmatched bases: 6. CDR1 is SGHRS, CDR2 YFSETQ, per germline. The CDR3 nucleotides read TGCGCCAGCAGCTTGGCGCTAGCGGGGGGCGCGGATACGCAGTATTTT. Protein product: CASSLALAGGADTQYF.

The chain uses TRBV9 and TRBJ2-1, with 11 bases identical to TRBD2. CDR3 length: 15 residues. V shed 2 bases, J shed 5 bases, and the junction held 3 bases outside the gene matches. Germline V gene lookup returns CDR1 SGDLS and CDR2 YYNGEE. CDR3 protein: CASSVGTSGHNEQFF. CDR3 nucleotide sequence: TGTGCCAGCAGCGTCGGGACTAGCGGTCACAATGAGCAGTTCTTC. Filled out from reference TRBV9 and TRBJ2-1, the complete variable domain reads DSGVTQTPKHLITATGQRVTLRCSPRSGDLSVYWYQQSLDQGLQFLIQYYNGEERAKGNILERFSAQQFPDLHSELNLSSLELGDSALYFCASSVGTSGHNEQFFGPGTRLTVL.

This chain connects TRBV9 to TRBJ1-1, with a possible D match to TRBD1 (6 bases). Per the germline V gene, CDR1 is SGDLS and CDR2 is YYNGEE. The germline V and J ends were trimmed by 4 bases and 2 bases, with 15 bases remaining between them. CDR3 length: 15 amino acids. CDR3 region: CASSSHPRGNTEAFF. CDR3 nucleotides: TGTGCCAGCAGCTCCCACCCCAGGGGTAACACTGAAGCTTTCTTT.

V is TRBV7-2 and J is TRBJ2-5, with D perhaps TRBD2 (7 bases). Germline CDR1 is SGHTA and CDR2 is FQGNSA. The V gene lost 5 bases and the J gene lost 3 bases, with 13 bases spanning the gap. CDR3 length equals 14 residues. Here the CDR3 reads CASSPRGAKETQYF. Here the CDR3 DNA reads TGTGCCAGCAGCCCTCGGGGGGCAAAAGAGACCCAGTACTTC.

The sample holds one count of this clone. The J gene is TRBJ1-5, the V gene TRBV7-6, with TRBD1 matching over 8 bases. CDR1 SGHVS and CDR2 FNYEAQ come from the germline V gene. CDR3 size: 14 residues. V dropped 5 bases and J dropped 6; count of bases not matched to a gene: 6. The CDR3 spells CASSAQGAGQPQHF. The CDR3 coding sequence is TGTGCCAGCAGCGCTCAGGGGGCAGGTCAGCCCCAGCATTTT. The full variable domain, its missing parts supplied by reference TRBV7-6 and TRBJ1-5, is GAGVSQSPRYKVTKRGQDVALRCDPISGHVSLYWYRQALGQGPEFLTYFNYEAQQDKSGLPNDRFSAERPEGSISTLTIQRTEQRDSAMYRCASSAQGAGQPQHFGDGTRLSIL.

CDR3 DNA: TGTGCCAGTAGTAACCAGGGGGCCTACAATGAGCAGTTCTTC. This sequence encodes CASSNQGAYNEQFF. V and J are TRBV19 and TRBJ2-1, with TRBD1 matching 7 bases. Germline CDR1 reads LNHDA; CDR2 reads SQIVND (reference sequence). This CDR3 is built from 14 residues. Germline trimming cut 4 bases from V and 2 bases from J; bases unmatched to any gene: 2.

The chain joins TRBV5-4 to TRBJ2-7; D might be TRBD2 (5 bases). Trimming took off 3 bases at V and 0 bases at J, with 10 bases between the two ends. CDR1 is SGHNT and CDR2 is YYREEE in the germline V gene (reference sequence). CDR3 length: 14 amino acids. CDR3 nucleotides: TGTGCCAGCAGCTATTCCGGGGTCTCCTACGAGCAGTACTTC. It is translated as CASSYSGVSYEQYF.

V usage is TRBV19 and J usage is TRBJ1-1; tentative D call: TRBD1 (5 bases). CDR1 and CDR2 (germline): LNHDA, SQIVND (reference sequence). V lost 4 bases and J lost 0, with 18 bases in between. CDR3 size: 17 residues. The CDR3 sequence: CASSRWGQGTMNTEAFF. CDR3 nucleotides: TGTGCCAGTAGTAGATGGGGCCAGGGAACCATGAACACTGAAGCTTTCTTT.

The chain joins TRBV5-1 to TRBJ2-2; TRBD2 might be the D (6 bases). Germline values: CDR1 SGHRS, CDR2 YFSETQ. This CDR3 region has 16 residues. Trimming took off 4 bases at V and 7 bases at J, with 20 bases between the two ends. The CDR3 is CASSPRDSRGGGELFF. The CDR3 DNA is TGCGCCAGCAGCCCTCGGGACTCCCGGGGTGGCGGGGAGCTGTTTTTT.

CDR3 in DNA: TGTGCCAGCAGCTCCGACAGGGCTCACACAGATACGCAGTATTTT. Protein: CASSSDRAHTDTQYF. This rearrangement joins TRBV7-9 to TRBJ2-3, with 7 bases matching TRBD1. This CDR3 region has 15 residues. Germline CDR1 SEHNR, CDR2 FQNEAQ (reference sequence). V shed 4 bases, J shed 2 bases, and the junction held 6 bases outside the gene matches.

V usage is TRBV19 and J usage is TRBJ1-1, with a weak D call TRBD1 (5 bases). Germline values: CDR1 LNHDA, CDR2 SQIVND (reference sequence). V dropped 4 bases and J dropped 0 bases, with 9 bases sitting between them. The CDR3 loop spans 14 amino acids. The CDR3 region is CASSSTGMNTEAFF. CDR3 bases: TGTGCCAGTAGTAGTACAGGAATGAACACTGAAGCTTTCTTT.

This rearrangement joins TRBV6-2 or TRBV6-3 to TRBJ1-4, with D perhaps TRBD1 (6 bases). Per the germline V gene, CDR1 is MNHEY and CDR2 is SVGEGT. The CDR3 consists of 14 residues. V was shortened by 6 bases and J by 8 bases, with 16 bases between the two germline ends. DNA of the CDR3: TGTGCCAGCAGCCCCACAGGGCCCGGGGAAAAACTGTTTTTT. As protein: CASSPTGPGEKLFF.

V usage is TRBV19 and J usage is TRBJ2-1; TRBD1 matches 8 bases. V dropped 4 bases and J dropped 2; count of bases not matched to a gene: 1. Germline values: CDR1 LNHDA, CDR2 SQIVND (reference sequence). This CDR3 region has 14 residues. CDR3: CASSTGGTYNEQFF. The CDR3 nucleotides are TGTGCCAGTAGTACAGGGGGCACCTACAATGAGCAGTTCTTC.

This clone occurred a few times. The chain has TRBV5-5 and TRBJ2-5; 13 nucleotides agree with TRBD2. Germline V gives CDR1 SGHKS, CDR2 YYEKEE (reference sequence). With V trimmed by 4 bases and J by 4 bases, 4 bases remained unmatched. The CDR3 has 15 amino acids. CDR3 DNA: TGTGCCAGCAGCCCTTGGACTAGCGGGGGAGAGACCCAGTACTTC. This sequence encodes CASSPWTSGGETQYF. The variable domain in full, with the rest retrieved from reference TRBV5-5 and TRBJ2-5, is DAGVTQSPTHLIKTRGQQVTLRCSPISGHKSVSWYQQVLGQGPQFIFQYYEKEERGRGNFPDRFSARQFPNYSSELNVNALLLGDSALYLCASSPWTSGGETQYFGPGTRLLVL.

This chain uses TRBV28 with TRBJ2-1; TRBD2 aligns across 12 bases. J gave up 2 bases and V 5 bases, and 16 bases lay outside the gene matches. CDR3 length: 20 amino acids. Germline values: CDR1 MDHEN, CDR2 SYDVKM. CDR3 region: CASSRIRGYLAGGTYNEQFF. The CDR3 DNA reads as TGTGCCAGCAGTCGGATCAGGGGCTACCTAGCGGGGGGGACCTACAATGAGCAGTTCTTC.

The chain uses TRBV10-3 and TRBJ1-2, with D tentatively TRBD1 (6 bases). Trimming stripped 8 bases from V and 0 bases from J, with 16 bases between. The CDR3 is made up of 15 amino acids. From germline, CDR1 is ENHRY and CDR2 SYGVKD. The CDR3 spells CAIYTGRASNYGYTF. The CDR3 bases are TGTGCCATCTACACAGGGAGGGCCTCTAACTATGGCTACACCTTC.

The V and J genes are TRBV3-1 (or the pseudogene TRBV3-2) and TRBJ2-1; TRBD2 is a possible D gene (7 bases). The CDR3 runs to 17 residues. The V end lost 4 bases, the J end lost 4 bases, and 20 bases lay between the germline ends. Germline V gene lookup returns CDR1 LGHDT and CDR2 YNNKEL (reference sequence). CDR3 region: CASSLKDGRRGYNEQFF. The CDR3 bases are TGTGCCAGCAGCCTCAAGGACGGGAGGAGGGGGTACAATGAGCAGTTCTTC.

This chain uses TRBV9 with TRBJ2-2, with 9 bases identical to TRBD2. CDR3 size: 16 residues. Unmatched junction bases numbered 11, after V lost 3 bases and J lost 8 bases. CDR1 and CDR2 from the germline V gene are SGDLS and YYNGEE. Written as DNA, the CDR3 is TGTGCCAGCAGCGGCAGACTAGCGGAAGGTGTGGGGGAGCTGTTTTTT. Residues: CASSGRLAEGVGELFF.

The chain uses TRBV9 and TRBJ1-2, with a weak D call TRBD1 (6 bases). The V and J ends lost 4 bases and 2 bases respectively, with 12 bases between them. This CDR3 region has 14 residues. In germline, CDR1 is SGDLS, CDR2 YYNGEE. For the CDR3, the DNA is TGTGCCAGCAGCCTTAAAGGACAGAACTATGGCTACACCTTC. Protein: CASSLKGQNYGYTF.

The V gene is TRBV7-9, the J gene TRBJ2-7; D unclear. Germline V gene sequence: CDR1 SEHNR, CDR2 FQNEAQ (reference sequence). The ends were cut back, 4 bases at V and 1 base at J, with 17 bases in the middle. This CDR3 has 16 residues. The CDR3 DNA follows: TGTGCCAGCAGCTCCGTGCGGAGCCCCGAATCCTACGAGCAGTACTTC. Residues: CASSSVRSPESYEQYF. Full variable domain (outside the CDR3, taken from reference TRBV7-9 and TRBJ2-7): DTGVSQNPRHKITKRGQNVTFRCDPISEHNRLYWYRQTLGQGPEFLTYFQNEAQLEKSRLLSDRFSAERPKGSFSTLEIQRTEQGDSAMYLCASSSVRSPESYEQYFGPGTRLTVT.

The V call is TRBV4-2, the J call TRBJ1-6; 8 nucleotides line up with TRBD1. V lost 4 bases and J lost 7; bases outside the gene matches: 9. The CDR3 has 16 residues. CDR1 is LGHNA, CDR2 YNFKEQ, per germline. The CDR3 sequence: CASSPGTGRANSPLHF. The CDR3 DNA reads TGTGCCAGCAGCCCAGGGACAGGCCGTGCGAATTCACCCCTCCACTTT.